These 5 T cell receptor beta chains were all obtained from the same sample, sequenced in a study of T cells in Graves' hyperthyroidism and ophthalmopathy. Amplification of TCR beta CDR3 regions was performed using RNA transcripts as template. Primed by the HTBI set, a first-round RT-PCR was run on the TCR CDR3. In TCRdb, the multiplex PCR reads were re-called with MiXCR into one record per CDR3 protein. The table shows 200,000 to 250,000 distinct CDR3 sequences, with 15% to 20% occurring only once. Sequenced material: blood. The receptors stem from a man aged 45 to 65 with Graves' hyperthyroidism.

This clonotype was recorded at least ten times. The CDR3 spells CAIRGLGAEQFF. CDR3 coding DNA: TGTGCCATCAGGGGACTAGGGGCTGAGCAGTTCTTC. V and J are TRBV10-3 and TRBJ2-1; TRBD2 matches at 8 bases. V shed 6 bases, J shed 9 bases, and the junction held 4 bases outside the gene matches. Germline assignment: CDR1 ENHRY and CDR2 SYGVKD. The CDR3 spans 12 residues.

This clonotype was seen ten or more times. The rearrangement uses TRBV7-9 and TRBJ2-1; D remains unclear. Trimming took 5 bases from V and 9 from J, leaving 11 bases between them. The V gene's germline CDR1 is SEHNR and CDR2 FQNEAQ (reference sequence). The CDR3 covers 12 residues. Here the CDR3 DNA reads TGTGCCAGCAGCAGAGACTCGGGTGAGCAGTTCTTC. It encodes CASSRDSGEQFF.

This clonotype was recorded at least ten times. The genes are TRBV2 and TRBJ2-1, with D unclear. CDR3 size: 12 residues. In germline, CDR1 is SNHLY, CDR2 FYNNEI. V was pared by 4 bases and J by 8 bases, with 9 bases between. The CDR3 DNA reads TGTGCCAGCAGTGGTCAAGTTGATGAGCAGTTCTTC. Translation gives CASSGQVDEQFF.

This clonotype was recorded many times. The chain links TRBV20-1 to TRBJ2-3; D possibly corresponds to TRBD2 (6 bases). V gave up 2 bases and J gave up 0 bases, with 18 bases separating them. The germline V gene encodes CDR1 DFQATT and CDR2 SNEGSKA (reference sequence). The CDR3 runs 17 residues. The CDR3 DNA reads as TGCAGTGCTAGACCTCGGAGGGGCCAACTTAGCACAGATACGCAGTATTTT. Residues: CSARPRRGQLSTDTQYF.

This chain links TRBV9 with TRBJ2-7; maybe TRBD2 (6 bases). Germline CDR1 and CDR2: SGDLS and YYNGEE. With 0 bases removed from V and 3 bases from J, the gap between germline ends came to 10 bases. The CDR3 totals 14 residues. CDR3 DNA: TGTGCCAGCAGCGTAGAGGGAGCGGGCTACGAGCAGTACTTC. Protein: CASSVEGAGYEQYF. Complete variable domain (other parts from reference TRBV9 and TRBJ2-7): DSGVTQTPKHLITATGQRVTLRCSPRSGDLSVYWYQQSLDQGLQFLIQYYNGEERAKGNILERFSAQQFPDLHSELNLSSLELGDSALYFCASSVEGAGYEQYFGPGTRLTVT.